This T cell receptor (beta chain) was identified in a study of Graves' ophthalmopathy and Graves' hyperthyroidism (dated by TCRdb to about 2018). In terms of the full investigation: Peripheral blood was collected at initial diagnosis, before any treatment. The study used signatures of the TCR beta repertoire to tell Graves' ophthalmopathy apart from Graves' hyperthyroidism and to predict which patients would progress to ophthalmopathy. In total, some 130 blood samples were TCR-sequenced: some 43 ophthalmopathy, some 75 hyperthyroidism and about 17 hyperthyroidism-to-ophthalmopathy patients. To explore V-J signatures that distinguish ophthalmopathy from hyperthyroidism, a discovery set of 100 patients was enrolled, made up of 40 to 45 with ophthalmopathy and fewer than 60 with stable hyperthyroidism. The independent validation cohort included about 19 hyperthyroidism patients plus 17 patients who later progressed from hyperthyroidism to ophthalmopathy. In over 5 hyperthyroidism patients, the T-cell repertoires found in thyroid tissue were compared with those found in blood. Once sampling was done, hyperthyroidism patients were given methimazole at a starting dose of 30 mg daily, while ophthalmopathy patients were given high-dose intravenous methylprednisolone. For training and testing, the 95 to 100 patients in the discovery cohort were randomly divided in a 7:3 ratio.

For repertoire sequencing, the TCR beta CDR3 regions were amplified from RNA transcripts. The first round was an RT-PCR using HTBI primers with the Qiagen OneStep RT-PCR kit, and this first round was followed by a second-round multiplex PCR, then size selection and purification. Libraries were sequenced paired-end with 100 bp reads on an Illumina HiSeq2000. On the study's bioinformatics: Reads were processed with SOAPnuke, discarding reads with adapters, uncalled bases, mean Phred below 15, or no exact constant-primer or identifier match. COPE v1.2.5 was used to merge the high-quality paired reads. Each unique nucleotide sequence was defined as a clonotype, and clonotypes were aligned to IMGT TRB V, D and J references with MiTCR v1.1. The analysis was limited to V-J combinations with a frequency above 0.0001, which together covered approximately 99% of repertoires. A TCR clonal expansion and chaos score per V-J combination was defined as the ratio of F50 clonal expansion to chaos observed in the TCRdist matrix. Welch's t-statistics and random forest were used to narrow the features down to 13 V-J combinations, which were then fed into a naive Bayes classifier. Thyroid-blood repertoire similarity was quantified with the Morisita-Horn index. TCRdb reprocessing: public reads trimmed at Q25 with fastp, clones called with MiXCR, in-frame beta chains kept. Rows are combined by CDR3 protein, so each entry shows the most common genes and DNA. Here the V and J calls rest on TCRdb's processing, not on the authors' analysis. Present in this sample are about 370,000 distinct CDR3 sequences, about a sixth of which were seen just once. Of the sample, around 1.6% falls within the top ten clones.

On this clonotype: Its antigen has not been determined. No base qualities exist here, and no much larger clone lies one base off it.

What the research found in general, with its limitations: Sample size was not predetermined statistically, and investigators were not blinded to group allocation. Most expanded thyroid clonotypes with a frequency above 0.001 also appeared in blood, which suggests that blood repertoires may reflect the immune response in the thyroid. In validation, the model predicted ophthalmopathy progression with about 71% sensitivity and roughly 72% specificity; 12 predicted patients were CT-confirmed with GO in a median of about 7.1 months. Ophthalmopathy was separated from stable hyperthyroidism by the 13-signature model with around 88% sensitivity and roughly 83% specificity in cross-validation and with 80%/75% in the test set.

Ophthalmopathy patients had moderately to severely active disease, Clinical Activity Score of at least 3, NOSPECS grade of at least 4, and disease duration under 3 months. Anyone with other autoimmune diseases, uncontrolled infections, pregnancy or lactation was excluded from the study. Clinical symptoms, serum thyroxine, TRAb, thyroid ultrasound and orbital computed tomography were used for diagnosis. PBMCs were isolated from more than 8 ml of fresh peripheral blood by Ficoll-Paque density gradient centrifugation. Total RNA was extracted with Trizol reagent and quality-checked on an Agilent 2100 Bioanalyzer. The sample comprised peripheral blood. This TCR came from a woman younger than 35 with Graves' ophthalmopathy. Donor details come from another sample of the same person, matched by shared clones.

CDR3 reads: CASSLLGTGTPTQYF. In nucleotide form, the sequence is TGTGCCAGCAGTTTACTTGGGACAGGGACCCCGACCCAGTACTTC. The chain links TRBV28 with TRBJ2-5, and TRBD1 aligns with 9 junction nucleotides. CDR1 and CDR2 were assigned from the germline V gene as MDHEN and SYDVKM. There are 15 amino acids in the CDR3, from cysteine to phenylalanine inclusive. Solely the CDR3 DNA is kept, with 45 bases framed from the first base. V lost 2 bases and J lost 7 bases, and the count of bases not matched to a germline gene is 8.